A single sample gave rise to the 11 T cell receptor beta chains below, sequenced in a study of shared clonotypes between healthy human individuals. The assay was immunoSEQ multiplex PCR, and TCRdb's table has in-frame clones only and misses some. Of approximately 1.5 million clones listed, around 98% were seen once; the top ten hold about 0.42%. The sample was naive CD4+ T cells sorted from blood. Subset given: CD45RA+ positively selected. These receptor sequences come from a man between 25 and 39 years old in good health.

A word on this clone: The identical CDR3 is also encoded by other nucleotide sequences in the sample. The V and J genes are TRBV9 and TRBJ2-3, with 7 nucleotides matching TRBD2. Germline CDR1 is SGDLS and CDR2 is YYNGEE. V lost 4 bases to trimming and J lost 6 bases; unmatched junction nucleotides: 2. This CDR3 is built from 12 residues. In DNA, the CDR3 is TGTGCCAGCAGCTCAGCGGGGGATACGCAGTATTTT. It encodes CASSSAGDTQYF.

The V gene is TRBV7-9, the J gene TRBJ2-1, with 7 positions matching TRBD1. V lost 5 bases and J lost 5; bases outside the gene matches: 9. This CDR3 spans 15 amino acids. In germline, CDR1 is SEHNR, CDR2 FQNEAQ (reference sequence). The CDR3 is CASSPGDRDHNEQFF. DNA for the CDR3: TGTGCCAGCAGCCCAGGGGACAGAGACCACAATGAGCAGTTCTTC.

The chain has TRBV5-1 and TRBJ2-7, with 8 positions matching TRBD1. The trim removed 0 bases at V and 1 base at J, leaving 6 bases unmatched. The CDR3 contains 16 residues. Germline-derived CDR1 and CDR2 are SGHRS and YFSETQ. As DNA, the CDR3 is TGCGCCAGCAGCTTGGCCCCGGGACAGGAGTCCTACGAGCAGTACTTC. This translates into CASSLAPGQESYEQYF.

The V call is TRBV18, the J call TRBJ2-2, with TRBD2 matching over 14 bases. Unmatched junction bases numbered 1, after V lost 3 bases and J lost 4 bases. The CDR3 length is 16 residues. Germline-derived CDR1 and CDR2 are KGHSH and LQKENI. The CDR3 DNA sequence: TGTGCCAGCTCACCCGGGACTAGCGGGAGCACCGGGGAGCTGTTTTTT. Amino acid sequence: CASSPGTSGSTGELFF.

The V and J genes are TRBV7-9 and TRBJ2-5; D is undetermined. Trimming removed 0 bases from V and 5 bases from J, with 7 bases in between. This CDR3 region has 13 residues. The V gene's germline CDR1 is SEHNR and CDR2 FQNEAQ (reference sequence). CDR3 sequence (DNA): TGTGCCAGCAGCTTAGCAGGGTTGGAGACCCAGTACTTC. It encodes CASSLAGLETQYF. The full variable domain, completed using reference TRBV7-9 and TRBJ2-5, is DTGVSQNPRHKITKRGQNVTFRCDPISEHNRLYWYRQTLGQGPEFLTYFQNEAQLEKSRLLSDRFSAERPKGSFSTLEIQRTEQGDSAMYLCASSLAGLETQYFGPGTRLLVL.

This clone was counted once. The chain employs TRBV27 and TRBJ2-5; 9 nucleotides agree with TRBD2. The CDR3 length is 16 residues. V shed 3 bases, J shed 2 bases, and the junction held 7 bases outside the gene matches. Germline CDR1 MNHEY, CDR2 SMNVEV (reference sequence). The CDR3 sequence: CASSFLVAGAQETQYF. In nucleotides, the CDR3 is TGTGCCAGCAGTTTTCTCGTAGCGGGAGCACAAGAGACCCAGTACTTC.

The chain combines TRBV15 with TRBJ2-2, with 7 bases matching TRBD2. J gave up 4 bases and V 1 base, and 9 bases lay outside the gene matches. Germline CDR1 LNHNV, CDR2 YYDKDF (reference sequence). The CDR3 runs to 17 residues. The CDR3 coding sequence is TGTGCCACCAGCAGAGGGAACCTAGCGGTTAGCACCGGGGAGCTGTTTTTT. As protein: CATSRGNLAVSTGELFF.

The gene calls are TRBV7-9 and TRBJ2-1; the match to TRBD2 covers 8 bases. The CDR3 has 16 residues. The J segment lost 3 bases and the V segment lost 5 bases, leaving 9 bases of the junction unmatched. CDR1 is SEHNR and CDR2 is FQNEAQ in the germline V gene (reference sequence). CDR3 in DNA: TGTGCCAGCAGCCCCACGGGGGGGGCGTTCTACAATGAGCAGTTCTTC. It translates to CASSPTGGAFYNEQFF.

J is TRBJ2-1 and V is TRBV5-6; D is perhaps TRBD1 (7 bases). V was shortened by 4 bases and J by 3 bases, with 14 bases between the two germline ends. Germline-derived CDR1 and CDR2 are SGHDT and YYEEEE. The CDR3 is 15 amino acids. CDR3 residues: CASSRGQRVYNEQFF. Here the CDR3 DNA reads TGTGCCAGCAGCAGGGGGCAGCGGGTCTACAATGAGCAGTTCTTC.

A note on this clone: Other DNA sequences within the sample encode an identical CDR3. The rearrangement joins TRBV5-4 to TRBJ1-5; D call uncertain. Germline-derived CDR1 and CDR2 are SGHNT and YYREEE (reference sequence). The CDR3 is 14 amino acids. V gave up 0 bases and J gave up 2 bases, with 6 bases separating them. This CDR3 reads CASSLAGGNQPQHF. The CDR3 DNA follows: TGTGCCAGCAGCTTGGCAGGTGGCAATCAGCCCCAGCATTTT.

This clone was counted once. CDR3 DNA: TGTGCCAGCAGTTACTCCCCAGCGGCTAACACCGGGGAGCTGTTTTTT. Translation: CASSYSPAANTGELFF. The rearrangement uses TRBV6-5 and TRBJ2-2; the D gene is possibly TRBD2 (5 bases). The CDR3 is 16 residues long. Trimming took off 0 bases at V and 2 bases at J, with 10 bases between the two ends. Germline CDR1 and CDR2: MNHEY and SVGAGI.